A single T cell receptor (beta chain) is shown here with its context. This CDR3 is 14 amino acids long. Germline V gene sequence: CDR1 LNHDA, CDR2 SQIVND (reference sequence). V lost 3 bases and J 7 bases, leaving 13 bases between the germline ends. This record comes from a study of beta chain features in type 1 diabetes. On the study more broadly: Summed over all samples, the examined sorted cells came to 85 million to 140 million.

Every isolated RNA sample was fully reverse transcribed, so sequencing captured expressed TCRB transcripts. Clones were read by immunoSEQ multiplex PCR, and TCRdb kept only the in-frame ones, dropping some. The data hold 130,000 to 150,000 clones, with 10% observed a single time. CD45RO/CCR7/CD25/CD127/CD95/CD27 sorting isolated CD4+ naive, central memory, regulatory and stem cell-like memory cells. Sorted populations all exceeded 95% purity. V and J are TRBV19 and TRBJ2-1, with D possibly TRBD1 on 5 matching bases. This TCR was sampled from a young man in good health. Input material: naive CD4+ T cells from blood. The CDR3 reads CASSIRAHYNEQFF. CDR3 sequence (DNA): TGTGCCAGTAGTATCAGGGCCCATTATAATGAGCAGTTCTTC.